This TCR beta chain was obtained from a study of blood T cells in healthy people across ages (dated by TCRdb to the mid-2010s). Regarding the complete study: Template switching captured roughly one uniquely barcoded TCR beta cDNA molecule per two T cells in model experiments. The study measured age-related changes in TCR beta repertoire diversity using deep sequencing normalized with unique cDNA molecular identifiers. The donors were split into four age groups: young (average about 15 years), middle-aged (more than 35), aged (roughly 68) and long-lived (roughly 80). To avoid experimental bias, donors of different ages were randomly spread across the sequencing lanes. For two donors (one aged 18 to 30 and one aged 80 or older), the study analyzed two additional independent replicas of 1 million unique cDNA reads from the same blood draw.

Here is what the overall study found, with its caveats: Donor CMV infection status was unknown, potentially confounding age-related changes in expanded clonotypes. A strong correlation was found between observed TCR beta diversity and the percentage of naive T cells measured by flow cytometry. The long-lived group showed more naive CD4+ T cells, fewer expanded clones and increased TCR diversity than the aged group, suggesting age selection. Since profiling was done on bulk unsorted PBMCs, naive and antigen-experienced compartments could not be conclusively compared. Estimates of total diversity based on one million sequenced T cells were considered lower bounds and underestimates. As age increased, observed TCR beta diversity per million T cells dropped in a roughly linear way, and a significant reduction was already evident by age about 40.

Libraries were constructed by 5' RACE. This sample was sequenced with an Illumina HiSeq 2500. The second PCR ran for about 6 to 11 cycles and used a J-beta primer mix along with a sample-barcoded 5' primer. A unique molecular identifier was introduced onto each TCR beta cDNA molecule by a template-switch 5' adaptor carrying 12 random nucleotides. Each sample yielded at least 2.5 million CDR3-containing paired-end reads. All of the RNA was converted into first-strand cDNA using the Mint cDNA synthesis kit, with a TRBC-specific oligonucleotide serving as the primer. Following uracil-DNA glycosylase treatment, all cDNA underwent a first 18-cycle PCR with the universal primers M1SS and BC2_uni_R. As for the original processing: Each sample was normalized by randomly selecting 1 million high-quality reads, each carrying a distinct molecular identifier. Reads sharing molecular identifiers were discarded rather than binned into consensus sequences. MiTCR, with a Q25 quality threshold and the strictest error-elimination algorithm, was used for CDR3 identification, clonotype clustering and error correction. A nonparametric unseen species model with Euler transformation was used to estimate a lower bound on total TCR beta diversity. TCRdb applied fastp at Q25 and MiXCR to the public reads, then kept only in-frame beta chains. Rows with one shared CDR3 protein collapse into an entry with the most common genes and DNA. These V and J calls derive from TCRdb rather than the authors' analysis. This sample holds some 640,000 distinct CDR3 sequences; approximately 50% were observed only once. The ten largest clonotypes hold roughly a third of the sample.

Systemically healthy Caucasian individuals from Russia, roughly 40 in total and aged roughly 6 to 100 years, were included as donors. Approximately 9.3 milliliters of peripheral blood were collected from each donor into EDTA-treated Vacutainer tubes. Ficoll-Paque density-gradient centrifugation was used to isolate PBMCs, with at least 7 million per sample. Total RNA was extracted from PBMCs with Trizol reagent, with at least 5.5 micrograms obtained per sample. Naive CD45RAhigh/CD27high T cell percentages were measured by flow cytometry on a PBMC aliquot from every donor. The germline V gene provides CDR1 SGDLS and CDR2 YYNGEE. From the cysteine up to the phenylalanine, the CDR3 has a length of 15 residues. The retained sequence is limited to the CDR3, 45 bases, with the frame set at the first base. Clipping removes 4 bases from V and 0 bases from J, with 6 as the unmatched junction base count. There are a few counts of this clonotype. There is no known antigen for this receptor. Base-call qualities are not available, and no considerably larger clone is one nucleotide away.

The source material was blood. The receptor was derived from a woman aged 55-69 years in good health. The sequence links TRBV9 to TRBJ1-2, with 7 bases matching TRBD1. The nucleotide sequence reads TGTGCCAGCAGCCCTCGGGACAGATCTAACTATGGCTACACCTTC. This codes for CASSPRDRSNYGYTF.